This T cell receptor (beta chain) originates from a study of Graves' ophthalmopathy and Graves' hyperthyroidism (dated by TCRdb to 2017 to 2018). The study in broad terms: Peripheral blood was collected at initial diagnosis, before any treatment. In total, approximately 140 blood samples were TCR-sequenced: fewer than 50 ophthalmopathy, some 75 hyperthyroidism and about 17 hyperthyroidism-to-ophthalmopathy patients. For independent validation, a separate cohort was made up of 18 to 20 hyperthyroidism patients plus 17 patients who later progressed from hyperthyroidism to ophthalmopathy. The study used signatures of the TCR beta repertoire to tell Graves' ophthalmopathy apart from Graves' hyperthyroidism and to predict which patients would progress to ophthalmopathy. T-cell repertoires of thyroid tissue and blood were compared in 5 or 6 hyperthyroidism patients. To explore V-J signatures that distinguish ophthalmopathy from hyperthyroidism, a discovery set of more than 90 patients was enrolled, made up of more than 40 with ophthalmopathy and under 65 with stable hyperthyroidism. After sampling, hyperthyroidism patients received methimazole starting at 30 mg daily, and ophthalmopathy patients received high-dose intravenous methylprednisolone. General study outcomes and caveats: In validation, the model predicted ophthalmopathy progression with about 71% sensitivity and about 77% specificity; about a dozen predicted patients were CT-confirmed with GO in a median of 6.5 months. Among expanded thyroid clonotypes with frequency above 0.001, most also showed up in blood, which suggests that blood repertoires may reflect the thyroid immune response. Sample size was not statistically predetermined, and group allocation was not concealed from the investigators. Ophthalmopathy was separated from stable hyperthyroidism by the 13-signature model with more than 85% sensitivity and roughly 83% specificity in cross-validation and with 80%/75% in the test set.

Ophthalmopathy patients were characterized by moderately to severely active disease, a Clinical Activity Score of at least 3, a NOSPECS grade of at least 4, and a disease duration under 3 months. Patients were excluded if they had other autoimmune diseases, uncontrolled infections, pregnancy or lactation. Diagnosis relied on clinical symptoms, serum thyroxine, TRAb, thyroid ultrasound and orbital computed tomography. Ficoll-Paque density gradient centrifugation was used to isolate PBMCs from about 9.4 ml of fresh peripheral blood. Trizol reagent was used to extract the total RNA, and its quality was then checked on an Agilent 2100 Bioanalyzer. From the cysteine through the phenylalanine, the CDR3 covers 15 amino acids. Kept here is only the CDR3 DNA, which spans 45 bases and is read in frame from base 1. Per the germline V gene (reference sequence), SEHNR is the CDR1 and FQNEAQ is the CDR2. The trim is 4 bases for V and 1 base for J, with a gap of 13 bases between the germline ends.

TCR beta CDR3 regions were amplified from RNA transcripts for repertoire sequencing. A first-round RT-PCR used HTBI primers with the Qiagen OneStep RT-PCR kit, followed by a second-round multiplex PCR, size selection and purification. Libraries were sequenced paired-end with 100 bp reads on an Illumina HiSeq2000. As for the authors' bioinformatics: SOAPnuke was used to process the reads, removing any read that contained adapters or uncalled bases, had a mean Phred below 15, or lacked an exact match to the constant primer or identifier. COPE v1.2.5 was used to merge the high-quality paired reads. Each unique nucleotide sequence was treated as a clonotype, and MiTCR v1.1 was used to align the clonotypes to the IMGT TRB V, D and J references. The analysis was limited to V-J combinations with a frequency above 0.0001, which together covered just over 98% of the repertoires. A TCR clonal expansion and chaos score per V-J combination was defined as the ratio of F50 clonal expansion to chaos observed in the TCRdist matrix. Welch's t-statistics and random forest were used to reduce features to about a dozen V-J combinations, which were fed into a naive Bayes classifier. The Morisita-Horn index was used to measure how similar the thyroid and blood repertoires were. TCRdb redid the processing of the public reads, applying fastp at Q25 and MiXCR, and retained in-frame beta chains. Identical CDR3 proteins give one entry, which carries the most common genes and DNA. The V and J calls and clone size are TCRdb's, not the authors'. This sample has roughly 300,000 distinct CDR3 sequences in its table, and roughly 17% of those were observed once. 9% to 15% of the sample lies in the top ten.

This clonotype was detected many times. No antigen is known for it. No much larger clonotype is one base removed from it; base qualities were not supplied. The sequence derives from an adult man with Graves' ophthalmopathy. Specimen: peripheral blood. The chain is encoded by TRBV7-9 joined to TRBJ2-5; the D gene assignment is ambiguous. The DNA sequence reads TGTGCCAGCAGCTACCGACACCTTTCCCAAGAGACCCAGTACTTC. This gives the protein CASSYRHLSQETQYF.